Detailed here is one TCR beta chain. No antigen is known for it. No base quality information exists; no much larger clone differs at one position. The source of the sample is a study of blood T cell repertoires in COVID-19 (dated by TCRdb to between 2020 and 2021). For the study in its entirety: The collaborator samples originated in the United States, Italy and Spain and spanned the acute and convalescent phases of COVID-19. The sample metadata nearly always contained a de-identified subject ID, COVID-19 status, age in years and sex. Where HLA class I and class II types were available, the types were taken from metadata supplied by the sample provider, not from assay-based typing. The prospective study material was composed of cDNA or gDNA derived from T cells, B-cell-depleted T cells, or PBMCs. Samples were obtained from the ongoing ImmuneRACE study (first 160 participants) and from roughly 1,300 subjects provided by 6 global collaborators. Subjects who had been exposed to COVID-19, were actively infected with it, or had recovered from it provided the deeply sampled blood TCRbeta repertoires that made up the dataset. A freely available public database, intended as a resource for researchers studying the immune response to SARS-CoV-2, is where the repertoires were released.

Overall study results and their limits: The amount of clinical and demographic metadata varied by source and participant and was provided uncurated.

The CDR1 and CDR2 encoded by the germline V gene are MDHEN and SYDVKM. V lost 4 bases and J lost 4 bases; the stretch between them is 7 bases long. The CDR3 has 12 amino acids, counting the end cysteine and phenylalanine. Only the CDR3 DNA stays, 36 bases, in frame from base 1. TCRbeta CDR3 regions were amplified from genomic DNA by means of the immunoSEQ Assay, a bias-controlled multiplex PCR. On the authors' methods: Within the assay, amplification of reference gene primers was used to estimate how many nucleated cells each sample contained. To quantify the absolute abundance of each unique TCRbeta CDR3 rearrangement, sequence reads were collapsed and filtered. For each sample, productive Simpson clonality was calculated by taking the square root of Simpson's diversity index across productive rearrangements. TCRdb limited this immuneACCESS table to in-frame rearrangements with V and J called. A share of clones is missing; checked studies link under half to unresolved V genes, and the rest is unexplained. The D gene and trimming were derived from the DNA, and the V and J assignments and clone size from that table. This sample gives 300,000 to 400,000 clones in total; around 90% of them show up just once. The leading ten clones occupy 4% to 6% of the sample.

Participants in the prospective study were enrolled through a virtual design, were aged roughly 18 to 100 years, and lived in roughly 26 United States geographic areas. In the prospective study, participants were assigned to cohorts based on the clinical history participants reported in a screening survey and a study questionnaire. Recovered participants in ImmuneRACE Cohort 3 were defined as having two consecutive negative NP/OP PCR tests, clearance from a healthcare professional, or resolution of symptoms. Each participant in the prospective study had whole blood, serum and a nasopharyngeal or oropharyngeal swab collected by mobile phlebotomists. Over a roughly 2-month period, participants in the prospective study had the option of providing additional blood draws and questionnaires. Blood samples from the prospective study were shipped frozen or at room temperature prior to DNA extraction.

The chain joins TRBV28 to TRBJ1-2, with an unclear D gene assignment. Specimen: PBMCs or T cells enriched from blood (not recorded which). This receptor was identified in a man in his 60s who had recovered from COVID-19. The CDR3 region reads CASSSPVYGYTF. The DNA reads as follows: TGTGCCAGCAGTTCACCAGTCTATGGCTACACCTTC.